This TCR beta chain appears in the sequencing data of a study of T cells after yellow fever vaccination. Study findings and constraints: Booster samples showed a return of most primary-vaccination clones (roughly 96% CD4, 85% to 90% CD8). Of the clonotypes, a small share occurred in both CD4 and CD8 compartments.

MiXCR, applied by TCRdb to the 5' RACE reads, yields one record per CDR3 protein. The data show approximately 250,000 distinct CDR3 sequences, less than 7.5% seen once. In germline, CDR1 is ENHRY, CDR2 SYGVKD. The CDR3 sequence is 12 residues long. Trimming shortened V by 7 bases and J by 7 bases, and 13 bases separated the two germline ends. This clonotype was found once. Antigen unknown. This chain links TRBV10-3 with TRBJ1-1, with a tentative D call TRBD1 (5 bases). The input for sequencing was CD4+ T cells sorted from PBMCs, taken on the day of the yellow fever booster vaccination. The receptor was isolated from a man younger than 40 who received the YFV17D yellow fever vaccine. The CDR3 DNA reads TGTGCCATCAAACGGGACGGCGATGAAGCTTTCTTT. Residues: CAIKRDGDEAFF.